These 10 T cell receptor beta chains were all obtained from the same sample, sequenced in a study of post-analysis software for immune sequencing data. Study-wide results and caveats: With TRBV5-6, TRBV5-1 and TRBV20-1 included, about five TRBV segments were more frequent in patients than in controls.

Unique molecular identifiers were built into the TCR beta cDNA libraries. TCRdb fed the PCR reads into MiXCR, producing one record per CDR3 protein. This table has hundreds of thousands of distinct CDR3 sequences, roughly two fifths appearing once. Their antigens remain unidentified. Specimen: blood. The source is a girl aged 5-17 years with multiple sclerosis.

The V call is TRBV12-3 or TRBV12-4, the J call TRBJ2-7; D is undetermined. The CDR3 is 12 residues long. V lost 4 bases, J lost 9 bases, and 13 bases lay in between. The CDR3 spells CASSSAAGGQYF. In DNA, the CDR3 is TGTGCCAGCAGTTCCGCCGCAGGCGGGCAGTACTTC.

This rearrangement joins TRBV5-1 to TRBJ2-3, with TRBD2 identical over 7 bases. Germline lookup yields CDR1 SGHRS and CDR2 YFSETQ. With V trimmed by 2 bases and J by 0 bases, 6 bases remained unmatched. This CDR3 spans 16 amino acids. CDR3 DNA sequence: TGCGCCAGCAGCTTCCCACTAGCGACTAGCACAGATACGCAGTATTTT. It translates to CASSFPLATSTDTQYF.

CDR3: CASSLDRQGGYTF. In DNA, the CDR3 is TGTGCCAGCAGCCTAGACAGACAGGGTGGCTACACCTTC. The rearrangement uses TRBV12-3 or TRBV12-4 and TRBJ1-2, with 7 bases that match TRBD1. V lost 6 bases, J lost 7 bases, and 8 bases stayed unmatched. The CDR3 spans 13 residues.

J is TRBJ2-7 and V is TRBV13, with D perhaps matching TRBD1 (6 bases). There are 14 residues in the CDR3. Trimming removed 7 bases at V and 0 bases at J, with 13 bases between. Germline V gene lookup returns CDR1 PRHDT and CDR2 FYEKMQ (reference sequence). DNA for the CDR3: TGTGCCAGCACCCAGGGGCTGAACTCCTACGAGCAGTACTTC. Protein sequence: CASTQGLNSYEQYF.

The chain couples TRBV4-2 to TRBJ2-2; 12 bases are shared with TRBD2. The germline V gene encodes CDR1 LGHNA and CDR2 YNFKEQ. Trimming cost V 2 bases and J 5 bases; bases outside gene matches: 9. CDR3 length: 18 residues. In DNA form, the CDR3 reads TGTGCCAGCAGCCAACAAGGGCTAGCGGGGGGGCGAACCGGGGAGCTGTTTTTT. Translating it yields CASSQQGLAGGRTGELFF.

A single count supports this clonotype. The genes are TRBV12-3 or TRBV12-4 and TRBJ2-1; D is perhaps TRBD1 or TRBD2 (5 bases each). V lost 6 bases, J lost 8 bases, and 17 bases lay in between. CDR3 length: 14 residues. The CDR3 bases are TGTGCCAGCAGGCCCGTTGGGGGAGATCATGAGCAGTTCTTC. Protein sequence: CASRPVGGDHEQFF.

The J gene is TRBJ2-5, the V gene TRBV7-9, with unresolved D. Looked up from germline, CDR1 is SEHNR and CDR2 is FQNEAQ (reference sequence). Trimming shortened V by 4 bases and J by 4 bases, and 10 bases separated the two germline ends. The CDR3 sequence is 13 residues long. The CDR3 DNA reads TGTGCCAGCAGCTCCGACGGCCGAGAGACCCAGTACTTC. Its translation is CASSSDGRETQYF.

This clonotype turned up a few times. The chain combines TRBV10-3 with TRBJ2-4, with TRBD1 as a possible D gene (6 bases). The V gene lost 10 bases and the J gene lost 4 bases, with 14 bases spanning the gap. The CDR3 totals 13 residues. In germline, CDR1 is ENHRY, CDR2 SYGVKD. The CDR3 DNA is TGTGCCACCCGACAGGCTTCGAAAAACATTCAGTACTTC. Translating gives CATRQASKNIQYF.

V usage is TRBV2 and J usage is TRBJ1-1; D gene ambiguous. Germline lookup yields CDR1 SNHLY and CDR2 FYNNEI. Trimming stripped 6 bases from V and 6 bases from J, with 11 bases between. CDR3 length: 12 amino acids. The CDR3 region has the DNA TGTGCCAGCAGAGCCCTAGCCGCTGAAGCTTTCTTT. Protein sequence: CASRALAAEAFF.

This clonotype has ten or more counts. J is TRBJ1-4 and V is TRBV12-3 or TRBV12-4, with D unclear. V lost 4 bases, J lost 0 bases, and 6 bases lay in between. CDR3 length: 14 amino acids. CDR3 in amino acids: CASSYSATNEKLFF. CDR3 nucleotides: TGTGCCAGCAGTTACAGTGCAACTAATGAAAAACTGTTTTTT.